This entry describes one T cell receptor (beta chain). Its antigen is not identified. This entry is derived from a study of vaccination and CD4 T cells after COVID-19. Study as a whole: Six male and four female convalescents took part, two of them Hispanic.

The study sequenced cultured CD4+ T cell DNA using the Oncomine TCR Beta short-read assay. After culture, CD4+ T cells served as the source for genomic DNA extraction. Via MiXCR, TCRdb re-called the PCR reads, giving one row per CDR3 protein. Among some 8,000 distinct CDR3 sequences, 38% were seen once, and the ten largest hold roughly a quarter. Documented treatment: roughly 10-day PBMC culture with coronavirus spike peptide pools or control peptides (ViraFEST assay). Collection of the unexposed donor's CD4+ T cells took place before the COVID-19 pandemic (2011-2018). Peptide pool stimulation in ViraFEST expanded antigen-specific T cells, whose TCRs were then sequenced. Cultures used around 2 million PBMCs per well, 10 IU/ml IL-2 and about 9.9 ug/ml peptides. This CDR3 contains 15 residues. The V gene end was trimmed by 1 base and the J gene end by 6 bases; junction bases not matched to a gene: 7. In germline, CDR1 is MNHNS, CDR2 SASEGT.

What was sequenced was CD4+ T cells from blood, cultured in vitro. V gene TRBV6-1 combines with J gene TRBJ1-1; TRBD1 agrees at 8 bases. This clonotype was sampled from a human donor in good health. The CDR3 nucleotides are TGTGCCAGCAGTGAAGTGGGTCAGGGGGCCGCTGAAGCTTTCTTT. It yields the protein CASSEVGQGAAEAFF.